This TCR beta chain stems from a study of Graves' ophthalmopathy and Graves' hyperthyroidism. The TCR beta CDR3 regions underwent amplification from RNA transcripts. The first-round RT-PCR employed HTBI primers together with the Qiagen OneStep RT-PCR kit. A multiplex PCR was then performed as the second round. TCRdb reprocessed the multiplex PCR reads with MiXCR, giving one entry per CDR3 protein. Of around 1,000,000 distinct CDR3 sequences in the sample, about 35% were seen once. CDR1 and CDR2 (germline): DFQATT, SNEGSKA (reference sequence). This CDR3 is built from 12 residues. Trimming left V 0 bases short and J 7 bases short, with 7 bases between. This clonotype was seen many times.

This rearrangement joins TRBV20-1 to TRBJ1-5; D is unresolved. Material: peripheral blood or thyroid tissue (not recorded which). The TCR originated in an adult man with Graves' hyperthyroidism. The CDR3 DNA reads TGCAGTGCTAGAGAGGTCGGGCAGCCCCAGCATTTT. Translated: CSAREVGQPQHF.